The text below deals with one T cell receptor (beta chain). The table came from immunoSEQ multiplex PCR; TCRdb's copy has only in-frame clones and leaves some out. The data contain about 87,000 clones, roughly 95% of them singletons. The germline V gene has CDR1 GTSNPN and CDR2 SVGIG (reference sequence). Trimming stripped 2 bases from V and 2 bases from J, with 16 bases between. The CDR3 spans 16 residues. The entry originates in a study of T cell changes during pregnancy in multiple sclerosis. This chain joins TRBV30 and TRBJ2-1; D is perhaps TRBD2 (6 bases). The sequence was obtained from a female donor in good health, enrolled as a control in a pregnancy study. Sequences were derived from peripheral blood, sampled in the third trimester of pregnancy. CDR3: CAWSRGADLPYNEQFF. CDR3 DNA sequence: TGTGCCTGGAGTCGCGGGGCAGACTTACCCTACAATGAGCAGTTCTTC.